The 13 T cell receptor beta chains reported below all come from one sample, sequenced in a study of CD8 T cells in ankylosing spondylitis. Points from the study as a whole: Seven to nine highly homologous variants formed a TCR beta motif that appeared characteristic of ankylosing spondylitis blood.

One entry per CDR3 protein results from TCRdb running MiXCR on the 5' RACE reads. Altogether 450,000 to 550,000 distinct CDR3 sequences are present, about 5% being singletons, with the ten largest covering roughly 3.3%. These receptors' antigens are unknown. The sample consisted of blood, either unsorted or a sorted T cell fraction (not recorded which). The receptor source for this set is a male donor with ankylosing spondylitis.

This clonotype was found a few times. V usage is TRBV18 and J usage is TRBJ2-3, with D perhaps matching TRBD1 (6 bases). Germline CDR1 and CDR2: KGHSH and LQKENI. This CDR3 spans 16 amino acids. V was trimmed by 3 bases and J by 1 base, leaving 14 bases between them. The CDR3, as DNA: TGTGCCAGCTCACCCCTCCAGGGGCCCCGCACAGATACGCAGTATTTT. This sequence encodes CASSPLQGPRTDTQYF.

This clonotype was recorded many times. The chain combines TRBV7-2 with TRBJ1-6; D not resolved. CDR3 length equals 15 residues. In germline, CDR1 is SGHTA, CDR2 FQGNSA. Between the trimmed V and J ends, which lost 3 bases and 9 bases, there was a span of 15 bases. CDR3 coding DNA: TGTGCCAGCAGCTTCTGGACGGGTATCAGTTCACCCCTCCACTTT. Translation gives CASSFWTGISSPLHF.

This clonotype was counted at least ten times. V is TRBV7-8 and J is TRBJ2-3; TRBD2 is a possible D gene (7 bases). Trimming pared 4 bases from V and 11 bases from J, leaving 19 bases between. CDR1 and CDR2 from the germline V gene are SGHVS and FQNEAQ. There are 14 residues in the CDR3. CDR3 sequence: CASSSTRAGALQYF. As DNA, the CDR3 is TGTGCCAGCAGCTCCACTAGGGCGGGGGCCTTGCAGTATTTT. Full variable domain (rest looked up from reference TRBV7-8 and TRBJ2-3): GAGVSQSPRYKVAKRGQDVALRCDPISGHVSLFWYQQALGQGPEFLTYFQNEAQLDKSGLPSDRFFAERPEGSVSTLKIQRTQQEDSAVYLCASSSTRAGALQYFGPGTRLTVL.

This clonotype was recorded at least ten times. V usage is TRBV20-1 and J usage is TRBJ2-5; weak D call: TRBD1 (5 bases). Trimming stripped 3 bases from V and 3 bases from J, with 11 bases between. Germline V lookup: CDR1 DFQATT, CDR2 SNEGSKA (reference sequence). The CDR3 totals 13 residues. The CDR3 is CSASFREKETQYF. CDR3 bases: TGCAGTGCTAGTTTCAGGGAAAAAGAGACCCAGTACTTC.

Many counts were recorded for this clonotype. The gene calls are TRBV28 and TRBJ2-7; D is unclear. This CDR3 is 11 amino acids long. The V gene's germline CDR1 is MDHEN and CDR2 SYDVKM. Trimming shortened V by 6 bases and J by 4 bases, and 7 bases separated the two germline ends. The CDR3, as DNA: TGTGCCAGCAGGTCTACATACGAGCAGTACTTC. It is translated as CASRSTYEQYF.

Comment on this clonotype: It may be a read error: a sequence one base away is much more abundant. V is TRBV25-1 and J is TRBJ1-1; TRBD1 might be the D (6 bases). Germline V gene lookup returns CDR1 MGHDK and CDR2 SYGVNS. There are 14 residues in the CDR3. CDR3 sequence (DNA): TGTGTCAGCAGGGAGGACAGTTTCAACACTGAAGCTTTCTTT. Translated: CVSREDSFNTEAFF.

This clonotype came up many times. The genes are TRBV7-3 and TRBJ1-2, with TRBD1 identical over 7 bases. The germline V gene has CDR1 SGHTA and CDR2 FQGTGA. Trimming cost V 2 bases and J 6 bases; bases outside gene matches: 3. This CDR3 comprises 13 residues. The CDR3 nucleotides read TGTGCCAGCAGCTTAGAACAGGGGAATGGCTACACCTTC. This sequence encodes CASSLEQGNGYTF.

At least ten counts were recorded for this clonotype. V and J are TRBV20-1 and TRBJ1-5; D is uncertain. Trimming pared 2 bases from V and 2 bases from J, leaving 7 bases between. This CDR3 comprises 13 residues. Germline V CDR1 and CDR2: DFQATT, SNEGSKA (reference sequence). CDR3 protein: CSARRAGNQPQHF. The CDR3 DNA reads as TGCAGTGCTAGAAGGGCGGGCAATCAGCCCCAGCATTTT.

This clonotype was seen ten or more times. The chain uses TRBV6-5 and TRBJ1-6, with D uncertain. Germline CDR1 and CDR2: MNHEY and SVGAGI. This CDR3 has 12 amino acids. Trimming took off 0 bases at V and 10 bases at J, with 4 bases between the two ends. As DNA, the CDR3 is TGTGCCAGCAGTTACTCAGGGTCACCCCTCCACTTT. It yields the protein CASSYSGSPLHF.

The sample holds many counts of this clonotype. CDR3 loop: CSARGLFFSRELFF. The CDR3 DNA follows: TGCAGTGCTCGAGGACTATTCTTTAGCAGGGAGCTGTTTTTT. The chain joins TRBV20-1 to TRBJ2-2; maybe TRBD2 (6 bases). Germline V gives CDR1 DFQATT, CDR2 SNEGSKA (reference sequence). Trimming pared 5 bases from V and 9 bases from J, leaving 19 bases between. The CDR3 has 14 amino acids.

This clonotype showed up just a few times. The chain is built from TRBV5-1 and TRBJ1-4; the D is unclear. The CDR3 is 14 amino acids. V was pared by 1 base and J by 7 bases, with 11 bases between. CDR1 is SGHRS and CDR2 is YFSETQ in the germline V gene. The CDR3 loop is CASSLLGSSEKLFF. The CDR3 DNA reads as TGCGCCAGCAGCTTGCTAGGGAGTAGTGAAAAACTGTTTTTT.

This clonotype was counted many times. The chain joins TRBV29-1 to TRBJ2-1; D unclear. Trimming removed 5 bases at V and 0 bases at J, with 11 bases between. Germline lookup yields CDR1 SQVTM and CDR2 ANQGSEA. The CDR3 length is 14 residues. CDR3 loop: CSVSTYLSYNEQFF. CDR3 DNA: TGCAGCGTTAGCACTTACCTCTCCTACAATGAGCAGTTCTTC.

This CDR3 reads CAIGPAPRDTQYF. CDR3 DNA: TGTGCCATCGGCCCTGCCCCCCGAGATACGCAGTATTTT. The V call is TRBV5-5, the J call TRBJ2-3; D unclear. Germline V gene lookup returns CDR1 SGHKS and CDR2 YYEKEE (reference sequence). Trimming cost V 9 bases and J 5 bases, with 16 bases left between them. The CDR3 runs 13 residues. The full variable domain, with the rest looked up from reference TRBV5-5 and TRBJ2-3, is DAGVTQSPTHLIKTRGQQVTLRCSPISGHKSVSWYQQVLGQGPQFIFQYYEKEERGRGNFPDRFSARQFPNYSSELNVNALLLGDSALYLCAIGPAPRDTQYFGPGTRLTVL.